Listed below are T cell receptor beta chains from one sample, sequenced in a study of T-cell reconstitution after alpha-beta-depleted transplantation in children. TCRdb reanalysed the PCR reads using MiXCR and keeps one entry per CDR3 protein. Among hundreds of thousands of distinct CDR3 sequences listed, 15% to 20% were seen once. The sample consisted of PBMCs, mostly from graft donor cells, taken 360 days after TCRalphabeta/CD19-depleted stem cell transplant. These TCRs come from a male patient under 18 who had a stem cell transplant for acute lymphoblastic leukemia, so the T cells may come from the graft donor. Both conserved end residues are part of each CDR3. The D gene is left open where the match is weak. Rows may omit the clone size; those that give it use once, few, many or a size class.

clone size | D gene | J gene | V gene | CDR3 protein | CDR3 DNA
many | TRBD1 | TRBJ2-3 | TRBV7-9 | CASSPTGDTQYF | TGTGCCAGCAGCCCGACAGGGGATACGCAGTATTTT
- | TRBD1 | TRBJ2-7 | TRBV15 | CATSRLPGTGLYEQYF | TGTGCCACCAGCAGGCTCCCCGGGACAGGGTTATACGAGCAGTACTTC
- | TRBD1 | TRBJ2-7 | TRBV29-1 | CSVEGQGYPYEQYF | TGCAGCGTTGAAGGACAGGGGTACCCCTACGAGCAGTACTTC
many | TRBD1 | TRBJ2-3 | TRBV5-5 | CASSASGTGTWVTDTQYF | TGTGCCAGCAGCGCGTCCGGGACAGGGACGTGGGTCACAGATACGCAGTATTTT
- | - | TRBJ1-1 | TRBV7-8 | CASSWQTVNTEAFF | TGTGCCAGCAGCTGGCAGACAGTGAACACTGAAGCTTTCTTT
- | - | TRBJ2-7 | TRBV7-9 | CASSTPQGRGKYEQYF | TGTGCCAGCAGCACGCCCCAGGGCCGGGGGAAGTACGAGCAGTACTTC
- | TRBD1 | TRBJ1-5 | TRBV4-1 | CASSQGGTGSFWQPQHF | TGCGCCAGCAGCCAAGGGGGGACAGGGAGTTTCTGGCAGCCCCAGCATTTT
- | - | TRBJ2-5 | TRBV19 | CASRDWETQYF | TGTGCCAGTAGAGATTGGGAGACCCAGTACTTC
- | TRBD2 | TRBJ2-2 | TRBV5-1 | CASSLVSGLTGELFF | TGCGCCAGCAGCTTGGTTAGCGGGTTGACCGGGGAGCTGTTTTTT
- | - | TRBJ2-5 | TRBV11-2 | CASRLGRGFKRETQYF | TGTGCCAGCAGACTAGGAAGAGGTTTTAAAAGAGAGACCCAGTACTTC
- | TRBD1 | TRBJ2-1 | TRBV18 | CASSFDRAGEQFF | TGTGCCAGCTCATTCGACAGGGCGGGTGAGCAGTTCTTC
few | - | TRBJ1-2 | TRBV4-1 | CASSGWRGYTF | TGCGCCAGCAGTGGGTGGCGTGGCTACACCTTC
- | - | TRBJ2-7 | TRBV6-5 | CASSYSFGEQYF | TGTGCCAGCAGTTACTCGTTTGGTGAGCAGTACTTC
few | - | TRBJ2-5 | TRBV3-1 | CASSQLGLEETQYF | TGTGCCAGCAGTCAACTCGGCTTGGAAGAGACCCAGTACTTC
- | TRBD1 | TRBJ2-7 | TRBV7-6 | CASSFDRGPSYEQYF | TGTGCCAGCAGCTTTGACAGGGGGCCCTCCTACGAGCAGTACTTC
many | - | TRBJ2-3 | TRBV5-1 | CASSNRASGTDTQYF | TGCGCCAGCAGCAACAGGGCTTCGGGCACAGATACGCAGTATTTT